The next 28 T cell receptor beta chains were all read from a single sample in a study of vaccination effects on CD4 cells after COVID-19. These receptors' antigens are unknown. Before any sequencing was done, the ViraFEST assay used viral peptide pools to expand antigen-specific CD4+ T cells. Subsequent to a culture period of approximately 11 days, CD4+ T cells were isolated. Participants received two doses of either the BNT162b2 or mRNA-1273 vaccine. Profiling relied on immunoSEQ multiplex PCR, and the TCRdb table lists in-frame clones only, not all of them. The sample gives more than 20,000 clones, about three quarters of which show up once; under 7% is in the top ten. The sequenced sample was CD4+ T cells from PBMCs cultured with SARS-CoV-2 spike peptides, obtained after COVID-19 vaccination. The receptors come from a human donor who received a COVID-19 vaccine. Some clones in this sample may be carry-over from other donors' samples.

The CDR3 coding sequence is TGTGCCAGCAGTTACGTGGGAGGGGATCAGCCCCAGCATTTT. It codes for CASSYVGGDQPQHF. The V gene is TRBV6-6, the J gene TRBJ1-5, with D perhaps matching TRBD1 (5 bases). There are 14 residues in the CDR3. Per the germline V gene, CDR1 is MNHNY and CDR2 is SVGAGI (reference sequence). Trimming removed 2 bases from V and 5 bases from J, with 10 bases in between.

In this sample, this clone turned up a few times. The chain is built from TRBV10-2 and TRBJ1-2; D gene unclear. CDR1 is WSHSY, CDR2 SAAADI, per germline. This CDR3 is 13 amino acids long. Trimming left V 2 bases short and J 8 bases short, with 12 bases between. CDR3 DNA sequence: TGCGCCAGCAGTGAGGGTAGGGTGAGGGGCTACACCTTC. Translation gives CASSEGRVRGYTF.

This chain uses TRBV6-6 with TRBJ1-1, with unresolved D. Germline CDR1 and CDR2: MNHNY and SVGAGI (reference sequence). This CDR3 region has 14 residues. Trimming took 2 bases from V and 5 from J, leaving 12 bases between them. DNA for the CDR3: TGTGCCAGCAGTTACAACAGCAAGGTAACTGAAGCTTTCTTT. Protein sequence: CASSYNSKVTEAFF.

The rearrangement joins TRBV19 to TRBJ1-2; tentative D call: TRBD1 (5 bases). Germline V gives CDR1 LNHDA, CDR2 SQIVND (reference sequence). V dropped 3 bases and J dropped 4 bases, with 12 bases sitting between them. This CDR3 spans 14 amino acids. The CDR3 loop reads CASSMWQGGYGYTF. The CDR3 DNA sequence: TGTGCCAGTAGTATGTGGCAGGGCGGCTATGGCTACACCTTC.

The chain couples TRBV28 to TRBJ2-1, with 9 bases matching TRBD2. CDR1 is MDHEN, CDR2 SYDVKM, per germline. The trim removed 4 bases at V and 6 bases at J, leaving 10 bases unmatched. This CDR3 region has 16 residues. Here the CDR3 DNA reads TGTGCCAGCAGTTCCCCCGGCGGGGGGGCTGTCAATGAGCAGTTCTTC. The encoded protein is CASSSPGGGAVNEQFF. The full variable domain, rest sourced from reference TRBV28 and TRBJ2-1, is DVKVTQSSRYLVKRTGEKVFLECVQDMDHENMFWYRQDPGLGLRLIYFSYDVKMKEKGDIPEGYSVSREKKERFSLILESASTNQTSMYLCASSSPGGGAVNEQFFGPGTRLTVL.

The J gene is TRBJ2-1, the V gene TRBV7-8; 7 bases match TRBD1. The CDR3 is 16 amino acids. V lost 5 bases and J lost 2; bases outside the gene matches: 9. Germline-derived CDR1 and CDR2 are SGHVS and FQNEAQ. In DNA, the CDR3 is TGTGCCAGCAGCCCCGGCTCGGGACAGCCCTACAATGAGCAGTTCTTC. Its protein product is CASSPGSGQPYNEQFF.

This clone was counted between two and nine times. This chain uses TRBV10-3 with TRBJ2-7; D uncertain. The V gene lost 3 bases and the J gene lost 2 bases, with 8 bases spanning the gap. CDR3 length: 13 residues. The germline CDR1 and CDR2 sequences are ENHRY and SYGVKD. This CDR3 is CAISDGITYEQYV. The CDR3 DNA reads TGTGCCATCAGTGATGGGATCACCTACGAGCAGTACGTC.

The rearrangement uses TRBV29-1 and TRBJ2-1; 9 nucleotides agree with TRBD1. V lost 3 bases, J lost 7 bases, and 7 bases stayed unmatched. This CDR3 spans 14 amino acids. CDR1 and CDR2 from the germline V gene are SQVTM and ANQGSEA. CDR3 coding DNA: TGCAGCGTTGATTCCGGGACAGGGCTTAATGAGCAGTTCTTC. Translation: CSVDSGTGLNEQFF.

V is TRBV12-3 or TRBV12-4 and J is TRBJ1-2; D is unresolved. Trimming took off 2 bases at V and 8 bases at J, with 12 bases between the two ends. The CDR3 length is 13 residues. The CDR3 is CASSLIEFGGYTF. CDR3 coding DNA: TGTGCCAGCAGTTTAATTGAGTTCGGGGGCTACACCTTC.

The chain has TRBV28 and TRBJ2-4; D is uncertain. Trimming left V 8 bases short and J 12 bases short, with 17 bases between. Per germline, CDR1 MDHEN and CDR2 SYDVKM. The CDR3 is 12 amino acids. CDR3 loop: CASQKQFKSQYF. In DNA form, the CDR3 reads TGTGCCAGCCAAAAGCAGTTCAAATCTCAGTACTTC.

The chain links TRBV24-1 to TRBJ2-3; D might be TRBD1 or TRBD2, each matching 5 bases. The V end lost 3 bases, the J end lost 2 bases, and 20 bases lay between the germline ends. Looked up from germline, CDR1 is KGHDR and CDR2 is SFDVKD. This CDR3 region has 18 residues. The CDR3 DNA sequence: TGTGCCACCAGTGATCCCCGTTGGGGGAGCAGCTTCACAGATACGCAGTATTTT. Translated, it gives CATSDPRWGSSFTDTQYF.

This chain connects TRBV5-5 to TRBJ1-4; D is possibly TRBD1 (5 bases). The ends were cut back, 5 bases at V and 8 bases at J, with 22 bases in the middle. This CDR3 is 16 amino acids long. Germline values: CDR1 SGHKS, CDR2 YYEKEE (reference sequence). CDR3 in DNA: TGTGCCAGCAGTTTTGGTGGGGCAGGGTGGCAGGAAAAACTGTTTTTT. It specifies CASSFGGAGWQEKLFF.

The genes are TRBV29-1 and TRBJ2-3; 8 nucleotides line up with TRBD1. The CDR3 runs to 17 residues. With V trimmed by 4 bases and J by 4 bases, 16 bases remained unmatched. Germline CDR1 SQVTM, CDR2 ANQGSEA. The CDR3 nucleotides read TGCAGCGTTGTCCAGCGGACAGGGTCCCTACTGGCAGATACGCAGTATTTT. Its translation: CSVVQRTGSLLADTQYF.

This chain links TRBV20-1 with TRBJ2-5; D gene unclear. This CDR3 comprises 11 residues. CDR1 and CDR2 from the germline V gene are DFQATT and SNEGSKA (reference sequence). V dropped 7 bases and J dropped 7 bases, with 13 bases sitting between them. CDR3 DNA sequence: TGCAGTGAAGGTGGGGTCGGGACCCAGTACTTC. Protein product: CSEGGVGTQYF.

The chain employs TRBV27 and TRBJ1-5; the D is unclear. This CDR3 region has 15 residues. Germline CDR1 is MNHEY and CDR2 is SMNVEV (reference sequence). V lost 3 bases and J lost 1, with 10 bases in between. As DNA, the CDR3 is TGTGCCAGCAGTTTCCAACCCGGGAGCAATCAGCCCCAGCATTTT. Translation: CASSFQPGSNQPQHF.

CDR3 loop: CASSPPSSTDTQYF. The CDR3 DNA reads as TGTGCCAGCTCACCGCCCTCTAGCACAGATACGCAGTATTTT. The V gene is TRBV18, the J gene TRBJ2-3; D is unresolved. Germline assignment: CDR1 KGHSH and CDR2 LQKENI. The CDR3 is 14 amino acids. V gave up 3 bases and J gave up 0 bases, with 7 bases separating them.

The rearrangement links TRBV5-1 to TRBJ1-1, with D unclear. Trimming took off 4 bases at V and 3 bases at J, with 13 bases between the two ends. From germline, CDR1 is SGHRS and CDR2 YFSETQ. The CDR3 length is 14 residues. The CDR3 DNA is TGCGCCAGCAGCCCTTGGACGGTTGACACTGAAGCTTTCTTT. Amino acid sequence: CASSPWTVDTEAFF. The whole variable domain, remainder taken from reference TRBV5-1 and TRBJ1-1, is KAGVTQTPRYLIKTRGQQVTLSCSPISGHRSVSWYQQTPGQGLQFLFEYFSETQRNKGNFPGRFSGRQFSNSRSEMNVSTLELGDSALYLCASSPWTVDTEAFFGQGTRLTVV.

This clone was picked up one time. The chain carries TRBV29-1 and TRBJ2-5; D is ambiguous. The CDR3 length is 14 residues. The V end lost 3 bases, the J end lost 7 bases, and 18 bases lay between the germline ends. Germline V gene data show CDR1 as SQVTM and CDR2 as ANQGSEA. This chain's CDR3 is CSVDSAASPGTQYF. As DNA, the CDR3 is TGCAGCGTTGACTCGGCGGCCAGCCCGGGGACCCAGTACTTC.

J is TRBJ2-7 and V is TRBV3-1 (or the pseudogene TRBV3-2); a weak D match, TRBD1 (7 bases). From germline, CDR1 is LGHDT and CDR2 YNNKEL (reference sequence). This CDR3 is built from 11 residues. The CDR3 coding sequence is TGTGCCAGCAGCCAAGATCAGGGGGGAGGCGTC. Encoded protein: CASSQDQGGGV.

The chain is built from TRBV7-2 and TRBJ2-7, with D uncertain. Deletions cut 0 bases from V and 5 bases from J, with 8 bases between. The CDR3 spans 13 residues. Germline loops: CDR1 SGHTA, CDR2 FQGNSA. In DNA, the CDR3 is TGTGCCAGCAGCTTAGCCGTGTTACACGAGCAGTACGTC. Translating gives CASSLAVLHEQYV.

The chain is built from TRBV24-1 and TRBJ2-1; D possibly uses TRBD1 or TRBD2 (5 bases each). CDR3 length: 12 amino acids. Between the trimmed V and J ends, which lost 2 bases and 8 bases, there was a span of 6 bases. Germline CDR1 reads KGHDR; CDR2 reads SFDVKD. CDR3 nucleotides: TGTGCCACCAGTGATTGGGGACATGAGCAGTTCTTC. This translates into CATSDWGHEQFF.

This clone was recorded once. The rearrangement joins TRBV5-5 to TRBJ1-2; D unresolved. V was shortened by 1 base and J by 1 base, with 11 bases between the two germline ends. The CDR3 has 15 residues. Germline values: CDR1 SGHKS, CDR2 YYEKEE (reference sequence). Here the CDR3 reads CASSLRQDFNYGYTF. CDR3 coding DNA: TGTGCCAGCAGCTTGAGGCAGGATTTTAACTATGGCTACACCTTC.

The chain combines TRBV5-1 with TRBJ2-5; 9 bases fit TRBD2. The length of the CDR3 is 15 residues. Losses at the gene ends were 4 bases for V and 2 bases for J; bases not matched to a gene: 6. CDR1 SGHRS and CDR2 YFSETQ come from the germline V gene. The CDR3 loop is CASSGLASLQETQYF. CDR3 nucleotides: TGCGCCAGCAGCGGACTAGCGTCTTTACAAGAGACCCAGTACTTC.

This chain links TRBV7-5 with TRBJ2-7. TRBV7-5 is tagged as a pseudogene. This CDR3 is 13 amino acids long. The CDR3 DNA sequence: TGTGCCAGAAGCTCCCACCTGGGGGACGAGCAGTACGTC. Encoded protein: CARSSHLGDEQYV.

This chain links TRBV10-2 with TRBJ2-1; TRBD2 agrees at 13 bases. Germline-derived CDR1 and CDR2 are WSHSY and SAAADI. J gave up 7 bases and V 2 bases, and 2 bases lay outside the gene matches. This CDR3 comprises 15 residues. The CDR3 DNA follows: TGCGCCAGCAGTGAGGGGACTAGCGGGGCGAATGAGCAGTTCTTC. This gives the protein CASSEGTSGANEQFF.

The chain recombines TRBV28 with TRBJ2-3; possibly TRBD1 for D (6 bases). Germline V gives CDR1 MDHEN, CDR2 SYDVKM. V was cut by 5 bases and J by 2 bases, with 11 bases left in between. The CDR3 is 14 amino acids. The CDR3 DNA follows: TGTGCCAGCAGTCGGACAGACAACACAGATACGCAGTATTTT. It is translated as CASSRTDNTDTQYF.

The CDR3 loop is CASRHHGGHEQYV. The CDR3 DNA follows: TGTGCCAGCAGACACCACGGGGGCCACGAGCAGTACGTC. The gene calls are TRBV6-5 and TRBJ2-7; D could derive from TRBD1 or TRBD2 (6 bases each). Germline V lookup: CDR1 MNHEY, CDR2 SVGAGI. Deletions cut 6 bases from V and 5 bases from J, with 14 bases between. This CDR3 region has 13 residues.

The chain links TRBV6-5 to TRBJ1-6; D unresolved. This CDR3 is 15 amino acids long. Trimming shortened V by 0 bases and J by 9 bases, and 12 bases separated the two germline ends. Germline assignment: CDR1 MNHEY and CDR2 SVGAGI. Here the CDR3 reads CASSYSAALSSPLHF. The DNA for the CDR3 is TGTGCCAGCAGTTACTCCGCGGCCTTATCTTCACCCCTCCACTTT.